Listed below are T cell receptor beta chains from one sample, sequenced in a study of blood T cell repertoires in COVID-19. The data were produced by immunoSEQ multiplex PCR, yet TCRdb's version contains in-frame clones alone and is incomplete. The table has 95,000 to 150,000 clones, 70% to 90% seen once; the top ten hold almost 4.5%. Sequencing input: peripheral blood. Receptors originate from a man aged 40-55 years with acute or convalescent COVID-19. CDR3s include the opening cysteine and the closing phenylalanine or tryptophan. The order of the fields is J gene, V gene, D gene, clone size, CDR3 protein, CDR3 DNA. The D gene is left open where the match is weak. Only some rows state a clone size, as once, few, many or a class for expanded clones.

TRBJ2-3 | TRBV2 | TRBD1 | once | CATNRDRGPDTQYF | TGTGCCACCAACCGGGACAGGGGCCCAGATACGCAGTATTTT
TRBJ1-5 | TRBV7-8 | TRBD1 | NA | CASSLYRDRSQPQHF | TGTGCCAGCAGCTTATACCGGGACAGAAGTCAGCCCCAGCATTTT
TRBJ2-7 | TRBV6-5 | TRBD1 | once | CASHAGGISYEQYF | TGTGCCAGCCACGCAGGGGGCATCTCCTACGAGCAGTACTTC
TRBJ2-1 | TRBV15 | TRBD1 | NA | CATSRVRTGNNEQFF | TGTGCCACCAGCAGAGTCAGGACAGGGAACAATGAGCAGTTCTTC
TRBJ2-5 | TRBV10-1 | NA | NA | CASSESVGRTQYF | TGCGCCAGCAGTGAGTCTGTTGGTAGGACCCAGTACTTC
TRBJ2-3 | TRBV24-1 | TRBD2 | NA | CATSDPGFSGGTDTQYF | TGTGCCACCAGTGATCCCGGTTTTAGCGGGGGAACAGATACGCAGTATTTT
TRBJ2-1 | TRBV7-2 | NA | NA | CASSWPPGSPYNEQFF | TGTGCCAGCAGCTGGCCCCCGGGGTCTCCCTACAATGAGCAGTTCTTC
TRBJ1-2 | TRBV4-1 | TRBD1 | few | CASSRLDPGQGIIGYTF | TGCGCCAGCAGCCGTCTCGACCCGGGACAGGGGATTATTGGCTACACCTTC
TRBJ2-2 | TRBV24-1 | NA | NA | CATSDPVSGDTGELFF | TGTGCCACCAGTGATCCGGTCTCAGGGGACACCGGGGAGCTGTTTTTT
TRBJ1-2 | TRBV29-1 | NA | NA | CSVELPGEGYTF | TGCAGCGTTGAATTGCCAGGGGAAGGCTACACCTTC
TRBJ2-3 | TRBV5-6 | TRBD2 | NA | CASLQTSGESADTQYF | TGTGCCAGCCTCCAGACTAGCGGGGAATCGGCAGATACGCAGTATTTT
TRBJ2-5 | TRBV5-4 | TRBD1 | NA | CASSLGNRGYQETQYF | TGTGCCAGCAGCTTGGGAAACAGGGGCTACCAAGAGACCCAGTACTTC
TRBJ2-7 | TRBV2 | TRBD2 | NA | CAGRVGLAGRYDYEQYF | TGTGCCGGCAGGGTTGGACTAGCGGGACGATATGACTACGAGCAGTACTTC
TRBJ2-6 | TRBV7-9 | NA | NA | CASSLFGTGANVLTF | TGTGCCAGCAGCTTATTCGGGACTGGGGCCAACGTCCTGACTTTC
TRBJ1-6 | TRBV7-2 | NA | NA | CASSLRGFNSPLHF | TGTGCCAGCAGCTTACGGGGGTTTAATTCACCCCTCCACTTT
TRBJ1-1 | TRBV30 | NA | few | CAWSVGMNPEAFF | TGTGCCTGGAGTGTCGGGATGAACCCTGAAGCTTTCTTT
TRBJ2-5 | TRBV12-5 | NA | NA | CASGLPVGGNQETQYF | TGTGCTAGTGGTTTGCCCGTCGGGGGAAACCAAGAGACCCAGTACTTC
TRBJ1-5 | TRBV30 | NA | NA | CAWSHGQLNQPQHF | TGTGCCTGGAGTCATGGACAGCTCAATCAGCCCCAGCATTTT
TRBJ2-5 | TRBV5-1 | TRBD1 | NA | CASSPQGWQETQYF | TGCGCCAGCAGCCCACAGGGGTGGCAAGAGACCCAGTACTTC
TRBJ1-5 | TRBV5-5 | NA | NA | CASSLGAQSYQPQHF | TGTGCCAGCAGCCTTGGGGCACAGAGTTATCAGCCCCAGCATTTT
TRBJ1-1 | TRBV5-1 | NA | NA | CASSLDPGVNTEAFF | TGCGCCAGCAGCTTGGACCCAGGGGTGAACACTGAAGCTTTCTTT
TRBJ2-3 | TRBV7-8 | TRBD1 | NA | CASSLYPTGGTDTQYF | TGTGCCAGCAGCTTATACCCGACAGGGGGCACAGATACGCAGTATTTT
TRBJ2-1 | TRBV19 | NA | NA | CASSIARDRVDEQFF | TGTGCCAGTAGTATAGCCAGGGATCGAGTGGATGAGCAGTTCTTC
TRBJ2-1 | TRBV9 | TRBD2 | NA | CASSARGLAGIDEQFF | TGTGCCAGCAGCGCCCGGGGACTAGCGGGGATCGATGAGCAGTTCTTC
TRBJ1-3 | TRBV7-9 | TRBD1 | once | CASSPGQGYGNTIYF | TGTGCCAGCAGCCCTGGACAGGGTTATGGAAACACCATATATTTT
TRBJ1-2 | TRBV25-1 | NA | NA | CASSEREGHGYTF | TGTGCCAGCAGTGAAAGAGAGGGTCATGGCTACACCTTC
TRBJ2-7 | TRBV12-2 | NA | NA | CASRFRGRNGEQYF | TGTGCAAGTCGCTTCCGCGGGAGAAACGGCGAGCAGTACTTC
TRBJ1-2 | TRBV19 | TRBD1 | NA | CASMGQGLYYGYTF | TGTGCCAGTATGGGACAGGGGTTATACTATGGCTACACCTTC
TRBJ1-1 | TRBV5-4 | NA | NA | CASSLVTVGGQGTEAFF | TGTGCCAGCAGCTTGGTGACGGTGGGGGGGCAGGGAACTGAAGCTTTCTTT
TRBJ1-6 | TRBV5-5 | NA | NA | CASSRDGRDSPLHF | TGTGCCAGCAGTAGGGATGGCAGGGATTCACCCCTCCACTTT
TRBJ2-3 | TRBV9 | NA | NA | CASSSDGDTQYF | TGTGCCAGCAGCTCAGACGGGGATACGCAGTATTTT
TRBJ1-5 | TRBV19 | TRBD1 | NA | CASRRTGGINQPQHF | TGTGCCAGTAGACGGACAGGGGGAATCAATCAGCCCCAGCATTTT
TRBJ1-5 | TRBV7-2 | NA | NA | CASRLGGASSNQPQHF | TGTGCCAGCAGACTAGGGGGGGCTTCGAGCAATCAGCCCCAGCATTTT
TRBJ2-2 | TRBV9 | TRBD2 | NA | CASSPLAGDTGELFF | TGTGCCAGCAGCCCCCTAGCGGGGGACACCGGGGAGCTGTTTTTT
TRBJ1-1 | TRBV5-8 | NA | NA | CASPIEGDRPNTEAFF | TGTGCCAGCCCCATTGAAGGCGACAGACCAAACACTGAAGCTTTCTTT
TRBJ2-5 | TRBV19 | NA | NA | CASSGLGETQYF | TGTGCCAGTAGTGGTCTCGGGGAGACCCAGTACTTC
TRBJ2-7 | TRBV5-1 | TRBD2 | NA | CASSLGTSGGEQYF | TGCGCCAGCAGCTTGGGGACTAGCGGGGGAGAGCAGTACTTC
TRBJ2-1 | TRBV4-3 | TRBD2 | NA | CASSQVQRGYNEQFF | TGCGCCAGCAGCCAAGTCCAGCGGGGGTACAATGAGCAGTTCTTC
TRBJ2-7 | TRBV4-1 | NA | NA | CASSQEWVATSTYEQYF | TGCGCCAGCAGCCAAGAATGGGTTGCGACTAGTACGTACGAGCAGTACTTC
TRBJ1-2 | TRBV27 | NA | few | CASSFGAGLVGYTF | TGTGCCAGCAGTTTTGGGGCAGGGTTGGTTGGCTACACCTTC
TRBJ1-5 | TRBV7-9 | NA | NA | CASSFQGDQPQHF | TGTGCCAGCAGCTTCCAAGGGGATCAGCCCCAGCATTTT
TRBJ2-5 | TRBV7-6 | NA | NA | CASTVTGQKETQYF | TGTGCCAGCACCGTTACCGGACAGAAAGAGACCCAGTACTTC
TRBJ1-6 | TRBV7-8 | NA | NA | CASSRDSSSYNSPLHF | TGTGCCAGCAGCCGGGACTCTAGCTCCTATAATTCACCCCTCCACTTT
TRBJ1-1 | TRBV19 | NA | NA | CASFKGQENTEAFF | TGTGCCAGTTTTAAGGGGCAGGAGAACACTGAAGCTTTCTTT
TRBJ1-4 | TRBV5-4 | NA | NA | CASSPNLDATNEKLFF | TGTGCCAGCAGCCCTAACCTAGATGCAACTAATGAAAAACTGTTTTTT
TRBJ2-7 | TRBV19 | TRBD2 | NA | CASSWGLAGNYDEQYF | TGTGCCAGTAGTTGGGGACTAGCGGGGAACTACGATGAGCAGTACTTC
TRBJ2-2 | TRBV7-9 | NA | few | CASSLDRNTGELFF | TGTGCCAGCAGCTTAGACAGGAACACCGGGGAGCTGTTTTTT
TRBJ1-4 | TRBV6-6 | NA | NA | CASSYAQNEKLFF | TGTGCCAGCAGTTACGCCCAGAATGAAAAACTGTTTTTT
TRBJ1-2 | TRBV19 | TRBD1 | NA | CASSLGTGGIYGYTF | TGTGCCAGTAGTCTCGGGACAGGGGGAATCTATGGCTACACCTTC
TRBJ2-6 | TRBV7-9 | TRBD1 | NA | CASSSGTGGTSGANVLTF | TGTGCCAGCAGCTCCGGGACAGGGGGGACCTCTGGGGCCAACGTCCTGACTTTC